These T cell receptor beta chains were read from a single sample in a study of blood T cell repertoires in COVID-19. TCRdb keeps only in-frame clones here, not all; method: immunoSEQ multiplex PCR. The sample carries approximately 140,000 clones, less than 85% recorded once. Sequenced input: peripheral blood. These TCRs come from a woman over 75 in a cohort sampled during active or convalescent COVID-19. The CDR3 runs from the conserved cysteine through the conserved F or W. The D gene is left open where the match is weak. For some rows the clone size is stated as once, few or many, or as a class when expanded; others skip it.

V gene	clone size	J gene	D gene	CDR3 protein	CDR3 DNA
TRBV5-8	-	TRBJ2-5	TRBD1	CASSRGQGGQETQYF	TGTGCCAGCAGCAGAGGACAGGGGGGACAAGAGACCCAGTACTTC
TRBV19	once	TRBJ1-4	-	CASSRVVNEKLFF	TGTGCCAGTAGTCGGGTGGTGAATGAAAAACTGTTTTTT
TRBV15	once	TRBJ1-2	-	CATSRARNFNYGYTF	TGTGCCACCAGCAGAGCACGAAACTTTAACTATGGCTACACCTTC
TRBV7-9	-	TRBJ1-4	-	CASSRLGGNEKLFF	TGTGCCAGCAGCCGCTTAGGGGGTAATGAAAAACTGTTTTTT
TRBV6-1	-	TRBJ2-1	TRBD1	CASSDGTGVDEQFF	TGTGCCAGCAGTGACGGGACAGGGGTCGATGAGCAGTTCTTC
TRBV7-2	-	TRBJ2-1	TRBD1	CASRQGAVGYNEQFF	TGTGCCAGCAGACAGGGGGCGGTGGGATACAATGAGCAGTTCTTC
TRBV3-1/TRBV3-2	-	TRBJ1-6	-	CASSQASAEYNSPLHF	TGTGCCAGCAGCCAAGCCTCGGCGGAATATAATTCACCCCTCCACTTT
TRBV6-4	-	TRBJ1-2	-	CASSEAGSYGYTF	TGTGCCAGCAGTGAAGCGGGGAGCTATGGCTACACCTTC
TRBV28	-	TRBJ1-1	TRBD1	CASSFFPDRGNTEAFF	TGTGCCAGCAGTTTTTTCCCGGACAGGGGGAACACTGAAGCTTTCTTT
TRBV5-5	-	TRBJ1-5	-	CASSLLGGSGQPQHF	TGTGCCAGCAGCTTGCTCGGGGGGTCGGGGCAGCCCCAGCATTTT
TRBV5-1	-	TRBJ1-1	-	CASSLYEEGWAFF	TGCGCCAGCAGCTTGTATGAGGAGGGATGGGCTTTCTTT
TRBV4-3	-	TRBJ1-4	-	CASSQVGREEEKLFF	TGCGCCAGCAGCCAAGTAGGCAGGGAGGAAGAAAAACTGTTTTTT
TRBV6-5	-	TRBJ1-5	-	CASSSTWSNQPQHF	TGTGCCAGCAGCTCGACTTGGAGCAATCAGCCCCAGCATTTT
TRBV5-1	-	TRBJ2-3	-	CASSFRLAADTQYF	TGCGCCAGCAGCTTCAGACTGGCGGCAGATACGCAGTATTTT
TRBV19	-	TRBJ1-2	-	CASIPASGGGYGYTF	TGTGCCAGTATTCCCGCGTCCGGGGGGGGATATGGCTACACCTTC
TRBV15	once	TRBJ1-5	-	CATSTDTFNQPQHF	TGTGCCACCAGCACAGACACATTCAATCAGCCCCAGCATTTT
TRBV3-1/TRBV3-2	-	TRBJ1-4	-	CASSLTTWEKLFF	TGTGCCAGCAGTCTAACTACATGGGAAAAACTGTTTTTT
TRBV5-4	-	TRBJ2-5	TRBD2	CASSTSGGASETQYF	TGTGCCAGCAGCACCAGCGGGGGGGCCTCCGAGACCCAGTACTTC
TRBV7-9	-	TRBJ2-5	-	CASSPGGGQETQYF	TGTGCCAGCAGCCCGGGGGGCGGTCAAGAGACCCAGTACTTC
TRBV3-1/TRBV3-2	-	TRBJ1-2	-	CASSPLGTNYGYTF	TGTGCCAGCAGCCCCCTTGGGACAAACTATGGCTACACCTTC